The entry below describes one T cell receptor (beta chain). Its matching antigen is unknown. Trimming removed 6 bases from V and 2 bases from J; junction bases left unmatched: 15. Germline CDR1 and CDR2: MDHEN and SYDVKM. The CDR3 length is 17 residues. TCRdb's table, derived via immunoSEQ multiplex PCR, lists solely in-frame clones and lacks some. The sample records about 170,000 clones, just over 90% being singletons. These data come from a study of T cell responses to AZD1222 COVID-19 vaccine. Study-wide findings and caveats: Spike was spanned by vaccine-associated CD4 TCRs, with dominance at 160-218 and 743-854.

The sample here was peripheral blood, taken on day 0 of AZD1222 vaccination. The rearrangement links TRBV28 to TRBJ1-1, with 7 bases matching TRBD1. The sequence came from an adult in good health. The CDR3 DNA reads as TGTGCCAGCAGAGTCCCGCACAGGGGTAGACTAAACACTGAAGCTTTCTTT. Protein product: CASRVPHRGRLNTEAFF.